This TCR beta chain was identified during a study of metastatic and nonmetastatic thyroid tumors. Study at large: From malignant and benign thyroid patients, repertoires in blood and in tumor or nodule tissue were compared.

Study-wide results and limits: Versus benign nodules, malignant thyroid tumors reportedly had significantly higher TCR beta diversity, in blood and tumor.

Source study methods: Researchers built a distant-metastasis classifier for papillary thyroid cancer that drew on CDR3 differences across clinicopathological groups. TCRdb re-called the PCR reads with MiXCR. The authors' filters were not applied to this entry. The sample yields roughly 34,000 clones, around a third seen once. All patients reached thyroid surgery having received no treatment beforehand. A word on this clone: Its target is not known.

The sequence was obtained from a female donor with papillary thyroid cancer or a benign thyroid nodule (not recorded which). Some clones in this sample may be carry-over from other donors' samples. Sequencing was carried out using tumor tissue.

CDR3 bases: TGTGCCAGCAGCTTTGGACACCAGAACACTGAAGCTTTCTTT. Translating gives CASSFGHQNTEAFF. The chain joins TRBV7-3 to TRBJ1-1; maybe TRBD1 (5 bases). Trimming left V 3 bases short and J 1 base short, with 9 bases between. The length of the CDR3 is 14 residues. Germline V CDR1 and CDR2: SGHTA, FQGTGA.